Following are 14 T cell receptor beta chains from one sample sequenced in a study of cytomegalovirus exposure and HLA in healthy donors. PCR was performed using 60 Vbeta and 13 Jbeta primers. Sequencing was performed with immunoSEQ multiplex PCR; in TCRdb, only in-frame clones are kept and a portion is missing. The sample contains under 150,000 clones, around four fifths of which appear only once. What was sequenced was PBMCs. These receptors all stem from a man between 40 and 49 years old in good health and CMV-seronegative.

The V call is TRBV6-5, the J call TRBJ2-7; TRBD1 matches at 10 bases. CDR3 length equals 13 residues. Looked up from germline, CDR1 is MNHEY and CDR2 is SVGAGI. V shed 5 bases, J shed 5 bases, and the junction held 3 bases outside the gene matches. DNA for the CDR3: TGTGCCAGCAGTACGACAGGGGGCGACGAGCAGTACTTC. Its translation: CASSTTGGDEQYF.

V gene TRBV7-3 combines with J gene TRBJ2-3, with TRBD1 matching 8 bases. This CDR3 contains 17 residues. V trimming: 1 base; J trimming: 1 base; junction bases outside the gene matches: 7. Germline V lookup: CDR1 SGHTA, CDR2 FQGTGA. The CDR3 spells CASSLRLTGGGTDTQYF. The CDR3 nucleotides read TGTGCCAGCAGCTTAAGGCTCACAGGGGGAGGCACAGATACGCAGTATTTT.

The chain links TRBV7-9 to TRBJ1-6; D possibly corresponds to TRBD1 (5 bases). Germline assignment: CDR1 SEHNR and CDR2 FQNEAQ (reference sequence). V was cut by 1 base and J by 9 bases, with 16 bases left in between. The CDR3 consists of 16 residues. The CDR3 sequence: CASSLVGGTGVSPLHF. Written as DNA, the CDR3 is TGTGCCAGCAGCTTAGTTGGGGGGACGGGGGTTTCACCCCTCCACTTT.

This rearrangement joins TRBV30 to TRBJ1-4, with a possible D match to TRBD1 (5 bases). The CDR3 extends over 13 amino acids. Trimming removed 6 bases from V and 6 bases from J, with 14 bases in between. Germline V gene data show CDR1 as GTSNPN and CDR2 as SVGIG (reference sequence). CDR3 sequence: CACRQGNHEKLFF. In DNA, the CDR3 is TGTGCCTGCCGGCAGGGAAATCATGAAAAACTGTTTTTT. Full variable domain (missing parts from reference TRBV30 and TRBJ1-4): SQTIHQWPATLVQPVGSPLSLECTVEGTSNPNLYWYRQAAGRGLQLLFYSVGIGQISSEVPQNLSASRPQDRQFILSSKKLLLSDSGFYLCACRQGNHEKLFFGSGTQLSVL.

This chain uses TRBV19 with TRBJ2-5, with 8 bases aligning to TRBD1. Germline V gives CDR1 LNHDA, CDR2 SQIVND (reference sequence). V lost 8 bases to trimming and J lost 2 bases; unmatched junction nucleotides: 4. The CDR3 totals 13 residues. The CDR3 coding sequence is TGTGCCAGTCGACAGGGGCCTCAAGAGACCCAGTACTTC. Amino acid sequence: CASRQGPQETQYF.

Concerning this clone: This sample also contains other DNA sequences that code for the same CDR3. The CDR3 nucleotides read TGCAGCGTTGAAACGGTGAACACTGAAGCTTTCTTT. Protein product: CSVETVNTEAFF. This chain links TRBV29-1 with TRBJ1-1; D ambiguous. CDR3 size: 12 residues. Germline assignment: CDR1 SQVTM and CDR2 ANQGSEA. Trimming took off 2 bases at V and 0 bases at J, with 4 bases between the two ends.

This chain connects TRBV9 to TRBJ2-2; TRBD1 is a possible D gene (6 bases). The germline V gene has CDR1 SGDLS and CDR2 YYNGEE. Trimming cost V 0 bases and J 5 bases, with 11 bases left between them. CDR3 length equals 15 residues. CDR3 protein: CASSVGGGPTGELFF. CDR3 bases: TGTGCCAGCAGCGTAGGAGGGGGACCTACCGGGGAGCTGTTTTTT.

The CDR3 nucleotides read TGTGCCAGCAGAACCGGTATCCGTGGTGAGCAGTTCTTC. It is translated as CASRTGIRGEQFF. This chain uses TRBV2 with TRBJ2-1; D remains ambiguous. Germline assignment: CDR1 SNHLY and CDR2 FYNNEI. Trimming removed 6 bases at V and 9 bases at J, with 15 bases between. This CDR3 region has 13 residues.

The genes are TRBV5-5 and TRBJ1-6; D not certain. The germline V gene has CDR1 SGHKS and CDR2 YYEKEE (reference sequence). The length of the CDR3 is 14 residues. V lost 2 bases and J 10 bases, leaving 13 bases between the germline ends. The CDR3 loop is CASSFDPEASPLHF. Written as DNA, the CDR3 is TGTGCCAGCAGCTTCGACCCGGAGGCATCACCCCTCCACTTT. Based on the CDR3 plus reference TRBV5-5 and TRBJ1-6, the full variable domain is DAGVTQSPTHLIKTRGQQVTLRCSPISGHKSVSWYQQVLGQGPQFIFQYYEKEERGRGNFPDRFSARQFPNYSSELNVNALLLGDSALYLCASSFDPEASPLHFGNGTRLTVT.

Only a few counts were recorded for this clone. This chain uses TRBV9 with TRBJ2-5; 9 bases are a match to TRBD1. This CDR3 spans 16 amino acids. In germline, CDR1 is SGDLS, CDR2 YYNGEE. With V trimmed by 0 bases and J by 1 base, 4 bases remained unmatched. The CDR3 sequence: CASSVGQGDVQETQYF. CDR3 sequence (DNA): TGTGCCAGCAGCGTAGGACAGGGGGACGTCCAAGAGACCCAGTACTTC.

The V gene is TRBV7-9, the J gene TRBJ1-4; 9 bases are a match to TRBD1. V lost 0 bases to trimming and J lost 3 bases; unmatched junction nucleotides: 2. This CDR3 comprises 16 residues. Germline-derived CDR1 and CDR2 are SEHNR and FQNEAQ (reference sequence). As DNA, the CDR3 is TGTGCCAGCAGCTTAGCACAGGGGGCGGCTAATGAAAAACTGTTTTTT. Residues: CASSLAQGAANEKLFF.

This clone showed up just a few times. The chain carries TRBV5-1 and TRBJ2-1, with 13 bases aligning to TRBD2. Per the germline V gene, CDR1 is SGHRS and CDR2 is YFSETQ. CDR3 length: 14 residues. V lost 8 bases, J lost 7 bases, and 6 bases stayed unmatched. CDR3 in amino acids: CASKWTSGSNEQFF. The CDR3 bases are TGCGCCAGTAAATGGACTAGCGGGAGTAATGAGCAGTTCTTC.

This rearrangement joins TRBV11-3 to TRBJ2-2, with TRBD2 matching 7 bases. CDR1 is SGHNT and CDR2 is YENEEA in the germline V gene. Trimming took 6 bases from V and 5 from J; bases not matched to a gene: 9. The CDR3 consists of 15 residues. The CDR3 reads CASSKSGELTGELFF. CDR3 coding DNA: TGTGCCAGCAGTAAAAGCGGGGAGTTAACCGGGGAGCTGTTTTTT.

This sequence joins TRBV10-3 and TRBJ2-3; a weak D match, TRBD2 (6 bases). The V end lost 8 bases, the J end lost 0 bases, and 12 bases lay between the germline ends. The CDR3 length is 14 residues. Germline values: CDR1 ENHRY, CDR2 SYGVKD. CDR3 sequence (DNA): TGTGCCATCGCGGCAGGGACTAGCACAGATACGCAGTATTTT. It encodes CAIAAGTSTDTQYF.